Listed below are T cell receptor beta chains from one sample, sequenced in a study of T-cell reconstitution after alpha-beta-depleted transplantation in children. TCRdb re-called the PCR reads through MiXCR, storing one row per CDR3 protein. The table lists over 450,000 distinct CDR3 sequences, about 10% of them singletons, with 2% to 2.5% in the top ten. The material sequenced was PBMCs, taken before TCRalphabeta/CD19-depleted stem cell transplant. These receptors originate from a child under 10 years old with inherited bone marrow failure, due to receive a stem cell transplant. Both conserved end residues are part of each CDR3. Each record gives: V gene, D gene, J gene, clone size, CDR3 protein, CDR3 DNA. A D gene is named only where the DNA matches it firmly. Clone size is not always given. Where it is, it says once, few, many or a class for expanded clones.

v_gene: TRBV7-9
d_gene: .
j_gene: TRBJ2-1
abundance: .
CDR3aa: CASSLSYRLYNEQFF
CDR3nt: TGTGCCAGCAGCTTATCTTACAGGCTCTACAATGAGCAGTTCTTC

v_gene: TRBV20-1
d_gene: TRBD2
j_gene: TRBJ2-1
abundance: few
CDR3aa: CSAGRLAANYNEQFF
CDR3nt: TGCAGTGCTGGGAGACTAGCGGCTAATTACAATGAGCAGTTCTTC

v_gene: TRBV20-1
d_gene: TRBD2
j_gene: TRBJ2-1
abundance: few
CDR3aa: CSARDYGTSGYNEQFF
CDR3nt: TGCAGTGCTAGAGATTACGGAACTAGCGGGTACAATGAGCAGTTCTTC

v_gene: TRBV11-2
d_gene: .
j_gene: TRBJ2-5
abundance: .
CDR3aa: CASSIRQTPMETQYF
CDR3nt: TGTGCCAGCAGCATTCGACAAACTCCAATGGAGACCCAGTACTTC

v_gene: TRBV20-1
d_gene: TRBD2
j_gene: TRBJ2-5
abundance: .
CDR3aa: CSARGTSGEETQYF
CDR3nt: TGCAGTGCTAGAGGGACTAGCGGGGAAGAGACCCAGTACTTC

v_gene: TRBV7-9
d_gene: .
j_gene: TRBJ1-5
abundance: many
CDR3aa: CAGGGQSSNQPQHF
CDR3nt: TGTGCCGGAGGAGGACAGTCGAGCAATCAGCCCCAGCATTTT

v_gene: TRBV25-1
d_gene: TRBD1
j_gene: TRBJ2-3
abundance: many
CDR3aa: CASSALRQGARDTQYF
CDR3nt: TGTGCCAGCAGTGCCCTCAGGCAGGGGGCAAGGGATACGCAGTATTTT

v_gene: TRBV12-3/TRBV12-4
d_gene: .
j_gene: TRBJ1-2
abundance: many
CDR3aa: CASSFLEFYGYTF
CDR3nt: TGTGCCAGCAGTTTTCTGGAATTCTATGGCTACACCTTC

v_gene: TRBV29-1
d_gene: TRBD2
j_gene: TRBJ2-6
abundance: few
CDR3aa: CSVAGGSGANVLTF
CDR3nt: TGCAGCGTTGCGGGGGGCTCTGGGGCCAACGTCCTGACTTTC

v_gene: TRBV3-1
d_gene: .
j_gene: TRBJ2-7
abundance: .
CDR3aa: CASSQVFETPNGEQYF
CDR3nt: TGTGCCAGCAGCCAAGTATTTGAGACTCCCAATGGCGAGCAGTACTTC